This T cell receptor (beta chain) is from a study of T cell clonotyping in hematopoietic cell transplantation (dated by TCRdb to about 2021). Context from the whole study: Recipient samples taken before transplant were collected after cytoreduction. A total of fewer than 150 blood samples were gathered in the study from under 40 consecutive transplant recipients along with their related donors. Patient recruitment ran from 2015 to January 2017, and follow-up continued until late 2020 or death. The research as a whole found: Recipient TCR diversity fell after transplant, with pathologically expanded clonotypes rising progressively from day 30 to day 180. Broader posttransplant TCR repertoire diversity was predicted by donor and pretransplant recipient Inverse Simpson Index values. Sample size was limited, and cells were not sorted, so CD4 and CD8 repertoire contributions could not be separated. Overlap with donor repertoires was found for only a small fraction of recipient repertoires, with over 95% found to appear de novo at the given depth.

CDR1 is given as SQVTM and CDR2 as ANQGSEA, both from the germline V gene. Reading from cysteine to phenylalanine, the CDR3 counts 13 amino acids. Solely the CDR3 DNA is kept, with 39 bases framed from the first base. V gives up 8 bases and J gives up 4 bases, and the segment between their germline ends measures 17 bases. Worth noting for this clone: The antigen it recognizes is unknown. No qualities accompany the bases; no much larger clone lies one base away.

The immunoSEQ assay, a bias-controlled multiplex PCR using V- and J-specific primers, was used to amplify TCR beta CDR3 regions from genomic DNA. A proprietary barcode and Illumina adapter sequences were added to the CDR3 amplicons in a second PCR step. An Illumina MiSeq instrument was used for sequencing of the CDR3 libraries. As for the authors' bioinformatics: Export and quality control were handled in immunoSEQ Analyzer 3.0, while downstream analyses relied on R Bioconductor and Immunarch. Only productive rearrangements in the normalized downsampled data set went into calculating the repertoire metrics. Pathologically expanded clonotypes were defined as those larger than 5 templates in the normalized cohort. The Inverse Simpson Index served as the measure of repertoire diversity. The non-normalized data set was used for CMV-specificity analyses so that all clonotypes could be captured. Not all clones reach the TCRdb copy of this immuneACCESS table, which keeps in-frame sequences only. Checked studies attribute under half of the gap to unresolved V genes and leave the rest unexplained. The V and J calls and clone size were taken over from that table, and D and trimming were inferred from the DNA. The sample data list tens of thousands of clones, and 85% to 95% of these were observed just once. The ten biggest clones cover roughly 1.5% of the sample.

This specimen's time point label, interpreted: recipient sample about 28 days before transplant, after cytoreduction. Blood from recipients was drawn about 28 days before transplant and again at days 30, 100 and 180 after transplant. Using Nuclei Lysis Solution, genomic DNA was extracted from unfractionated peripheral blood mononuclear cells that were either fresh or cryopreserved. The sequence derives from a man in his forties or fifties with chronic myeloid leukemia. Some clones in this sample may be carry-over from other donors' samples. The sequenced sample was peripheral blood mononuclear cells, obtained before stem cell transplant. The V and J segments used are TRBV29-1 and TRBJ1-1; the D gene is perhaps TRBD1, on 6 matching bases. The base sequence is TGCAGCTCGTACAGGGTGGAGAGCACTGAAGCTTTCTTT. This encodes CSSYRVESTEAFF. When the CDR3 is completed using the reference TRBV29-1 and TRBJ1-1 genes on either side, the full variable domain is SAVISQKPSRDICQRGTSLTIQCQVDSQVTMMFWYRQQPGQSLTLIATANQGSEATYESGFVIDKFPISRPNLTFSTLTVSNMSPEDSSIYLCSSYRVESTEAFFGQGTRLTVV.